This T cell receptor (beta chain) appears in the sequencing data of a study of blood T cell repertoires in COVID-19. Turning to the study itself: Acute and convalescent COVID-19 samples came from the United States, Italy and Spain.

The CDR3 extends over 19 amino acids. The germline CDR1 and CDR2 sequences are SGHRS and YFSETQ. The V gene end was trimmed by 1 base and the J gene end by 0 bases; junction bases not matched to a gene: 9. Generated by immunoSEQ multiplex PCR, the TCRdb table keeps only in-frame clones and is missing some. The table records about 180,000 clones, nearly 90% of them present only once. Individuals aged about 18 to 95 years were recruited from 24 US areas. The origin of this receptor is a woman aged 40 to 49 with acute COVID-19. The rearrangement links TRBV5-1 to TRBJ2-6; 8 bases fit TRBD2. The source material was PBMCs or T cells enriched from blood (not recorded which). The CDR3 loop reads CASSLIGLALLSGANVLTF. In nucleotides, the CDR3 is TGCGCCAGCAGCTTGATTGGACTAGCTCTCCTCTCTGGGGCCAACGTCCTGACTTTC.